The sequence of this T cell receptor (beta chain) was determined in a study of blood T cell repertoires in COVID-19. CDR1 is MDHEN and CDR2 is SYDVKM in the germline V gene. The CDR3 length is 14 residues. The J segment lost 1 base and the V segment lost 4 bases, leaving 3 bases of the junction unmatched. TCRdb's table, derived via immunoSEQ multiplex PCR, lists solely in-frame clones and lacks some. The sample consists of 85,000 to 130,000 clones, 84% of them appearing once. V gene TRBV28 combines with J gene TRBJ1-1, with 7 bases identical to TRBD1. The sample was peripheral blood. The sequence derives from a man aged 55 to 70 with acute or convalescent COVID-19. DNA for the CDR3: TGTGCCAGCAGTTCGGGACAGTCGAACACTGAAGCTTTCTTT. Protein sequence: CASSSGQSNTEAFF.